This T cell receptor beta chain is from a study of PD-L1 blockade in urothelial cancer. The wider study: Blood samples had a median of 141,255 T cells.

The V gene's germline CDR1 is MGHRA and CDR2 YSYEKL. Trimming cost V 1 base and J 0 bases; bases outside gene matches: 2. This CDR3 comprises 15 residues. Generated by immunoSEQ multiplex PCR, the TCRdb table keeps only in-frame clones and is missing some. The table records about 85,000 clones, around 85% of them present only once. Time point in this sample: pretreatment peripheral blood. The receptor was isolated from a man aged 60-69 years with urothelial cancer. The sequencing used PBMCs, collected around atezolizumab (anti-PD-L1) treatment. The gene calls are TRBV4-1 and TRBJ2-5; 7 positions agree with TRBD1. The chain's CDR3 is CASSQGQGDQETQYF. The CDR3 DNA is TGCGCCAGCAGCCAAGGACAGGGTGACCAAGAGACCCAGTACTTC.